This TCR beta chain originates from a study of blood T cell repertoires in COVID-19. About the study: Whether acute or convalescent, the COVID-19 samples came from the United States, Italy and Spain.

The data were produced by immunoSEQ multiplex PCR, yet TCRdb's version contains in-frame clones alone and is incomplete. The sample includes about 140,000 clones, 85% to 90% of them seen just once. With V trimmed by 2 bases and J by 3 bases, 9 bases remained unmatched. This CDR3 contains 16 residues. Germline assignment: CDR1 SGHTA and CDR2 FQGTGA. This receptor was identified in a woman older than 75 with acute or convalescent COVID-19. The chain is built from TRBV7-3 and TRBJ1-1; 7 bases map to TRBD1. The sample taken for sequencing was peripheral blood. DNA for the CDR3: TGTGCCAGCAGCTTAGGAACCAGGGGGGTTGACACTGAAGCTTTCTTT. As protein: CASSLGTRGVDTEAFF. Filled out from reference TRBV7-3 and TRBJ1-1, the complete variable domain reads GAGVSQTPSNKVTEKGKYVELRCDPISGHTALYWYRQSLGQGPEFLIYFQGTGAADDSGLPNDRFFAVRPEGSVSTLKIQRTERGDSAVYLCASSLGTRGVDTEAFFGQGTRLTVV.